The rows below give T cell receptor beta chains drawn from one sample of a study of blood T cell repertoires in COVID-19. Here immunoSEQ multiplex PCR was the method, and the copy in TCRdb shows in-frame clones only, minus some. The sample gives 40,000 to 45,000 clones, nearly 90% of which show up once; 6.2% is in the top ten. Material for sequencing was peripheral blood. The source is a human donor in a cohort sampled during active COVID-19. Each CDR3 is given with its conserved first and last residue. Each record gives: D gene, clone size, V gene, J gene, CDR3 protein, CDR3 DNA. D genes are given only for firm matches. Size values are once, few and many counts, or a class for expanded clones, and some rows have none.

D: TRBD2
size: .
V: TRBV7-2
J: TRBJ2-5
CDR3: CASSSTSGGLGTQYF
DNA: TGTGCCAGCAGCTCAACTAGCGGGGGGTTGGGGACCCAGTACTTC

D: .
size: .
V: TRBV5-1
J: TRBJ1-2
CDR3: CASSLIRGPGGYGYTF
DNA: TGCGCCAGCAGCTTGATTAGGGGCCCCGGGGGCTATGGCTACACCTTC

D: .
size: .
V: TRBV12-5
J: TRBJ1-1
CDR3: CASEPRWGRDTEAFF
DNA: TGTGCTAGTGAACCTAGATGGGGCAGGGACACTGAAGCTTTCTTT

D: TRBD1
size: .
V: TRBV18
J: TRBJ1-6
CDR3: CASSARVGQRNSPLHF
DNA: TGTGCCAGCTCAGCTAGGGTGGGACAGCGAAATTCACCCCTCCACTTT

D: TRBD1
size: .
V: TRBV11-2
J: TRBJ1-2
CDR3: CASSLLLEGAGGYTF
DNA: TGTGCCAGCAGCCTTTTGTTAGAGGGGGCCGGTGGCTACACCTTC

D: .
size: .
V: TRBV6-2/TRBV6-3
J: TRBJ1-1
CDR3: CASSFTGNTEAFF
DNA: TGTGCCAGCAGTTTCACAGGGAACACTGAAGCTTTCTTT

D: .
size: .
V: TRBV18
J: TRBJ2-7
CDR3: CASSPPGHNYEQYF
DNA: TGTGCCAGCTCACCACCGGGACACAACTACGAGCAGTACTTC

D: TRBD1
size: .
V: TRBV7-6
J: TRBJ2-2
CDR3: CASSLGQGALTGELFF
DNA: TGTGCCAGCAGCTTGGGACAGGGGGCGCTCACCGGGGAGCTGTTTTTT

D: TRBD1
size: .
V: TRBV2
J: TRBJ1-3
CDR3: CASSAGGAYGNTIYF
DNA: TGTGCCAGCAGTGCAGGGGGCGCTTATGGAAACACCATATATTTT

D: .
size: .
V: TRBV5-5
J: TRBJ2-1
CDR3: CASSQRTSVPYNEQFF
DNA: TGTGCCAGCAGCCAACGAACATCTGTTCCCTACAATGAGCAGTTCTTC

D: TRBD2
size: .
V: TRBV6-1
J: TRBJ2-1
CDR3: CASRLGTSGKSEQFF
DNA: TGTGCCAGCAGGCTAGGGACTAGCGGGAAGAGTGAGCAGTTCTTC

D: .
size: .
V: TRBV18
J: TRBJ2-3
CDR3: CASSRGGGADTQYF
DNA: TGTGCCAGCTCACGAGGAGGCGGGGCAGATACGCAGTATTTT

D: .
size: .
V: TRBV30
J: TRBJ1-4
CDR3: CAWSDPRGTNEKLFF
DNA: TGTGCCTGGAGTGACCCCCGGGGGACGAATGAAAAACTGTTTTTT

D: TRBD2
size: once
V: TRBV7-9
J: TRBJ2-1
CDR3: CASSFPSGGAGNEQFF
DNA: TGTGCCAGCAGCTTCCCTAGCGGGGGGGCAGGGAATGAGCAGTTCTTC

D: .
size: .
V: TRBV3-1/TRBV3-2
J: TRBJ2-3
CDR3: CASSTTSTDTQYF
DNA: TGTGCCAGCAGTACTACTAGCACAGATACGCAGTATTTT

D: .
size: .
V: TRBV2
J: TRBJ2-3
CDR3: CATDLADTQYF
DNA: TGTGCCACCGACTTGGCAGATACGCAGTATTTT

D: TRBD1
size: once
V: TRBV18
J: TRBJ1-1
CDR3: CASSPMQGGTEAFF
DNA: TGTGCCAGCTCACCCATGCAGGGGGGTACTGAAGCTTTCTTT

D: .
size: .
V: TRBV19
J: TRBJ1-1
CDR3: CASNSPGTEAFF
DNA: TGTGCCAGTAATTCCCCCGGCACTGAAGCTTTCTTT

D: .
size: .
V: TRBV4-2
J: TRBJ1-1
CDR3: CASSPQMNTEAFF
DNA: TGTGCCAGCAGCCCTCAGATGAACACTGAAGCTTTCTTT

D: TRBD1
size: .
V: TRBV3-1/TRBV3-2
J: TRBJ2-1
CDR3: CASSQDIGTGRGKVF
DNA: TGTGCCAGCAGCCAAGATATCGGGACAGGGAGAGGAAAAGTCTTC

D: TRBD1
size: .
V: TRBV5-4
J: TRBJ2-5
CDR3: CASSPADPGGETQYF
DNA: TGTGCCAGCAGCCCTGCTGACCCAGGGGGAGAGACCCAGTACTTC

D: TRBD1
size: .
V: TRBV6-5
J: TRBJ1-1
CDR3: CASWGPGQPNTEAFF
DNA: TGTGCCAGCTGGGGTCCGGGACAGCCGAACACTGAAGCTTTCTTT

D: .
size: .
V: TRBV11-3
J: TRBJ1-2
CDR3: CASSLSGNYGYTF
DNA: TGTGCCAGCAGCTTGAGCGGTAACTATGGCTACACCTTC

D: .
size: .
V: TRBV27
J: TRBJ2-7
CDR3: CASSFAGLGEQYF
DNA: TGTGCCAGCAGTTTTGCAGGTCTCGGCGAGCAGTACTTC

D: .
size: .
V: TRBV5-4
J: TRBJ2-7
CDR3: CASSLGGLSYEQYF
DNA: TGTGCCAGCAGCTTGGGGGGACTTTCCTACGAGCAGTACTTC

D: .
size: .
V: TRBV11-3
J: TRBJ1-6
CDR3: CASSLGTRGPLHF
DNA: TGTGCCAGCAGCTTAGGTACCAGGGGACCCCTCCACTTT

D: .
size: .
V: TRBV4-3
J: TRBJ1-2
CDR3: CASSQSVTTNYGYTF
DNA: TGCGCCAGCAGCCAATCGGTCACTACTAACTATGGCTACACCTTC

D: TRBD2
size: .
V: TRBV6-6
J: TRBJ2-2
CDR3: CASSLLAGGPSTGELFF
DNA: TGTGCCAGCAGTCTGCTAGCGGGAGGGCCTAGCACCGGGGAGCTGTTTTTT

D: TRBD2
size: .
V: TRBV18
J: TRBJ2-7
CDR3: CASSPTPGLEGREQYF
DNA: TGTGCCAGCTCACCTACCCCGGGACTAGAAGGGCGCGAGCAGTACTTC

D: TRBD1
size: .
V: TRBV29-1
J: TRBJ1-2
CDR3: CSVTGGTGRDPNYGYTF
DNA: TGCAGCGTCACCGGGGGGACAGGGAGGGATCCTAACTATGGCTACACCTTC

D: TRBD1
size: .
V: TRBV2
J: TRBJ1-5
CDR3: CASATGMDQPQHF
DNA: TGTGCCAGCGCGACAGGGATGGATCAGCCCCAGCATTTT

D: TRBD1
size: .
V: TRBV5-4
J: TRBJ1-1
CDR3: CASSLGGQMNTEAFF
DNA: TGTGCCAGCAGCTTGGGGGGACAGATGAACACTGAAGCTTTCTTT

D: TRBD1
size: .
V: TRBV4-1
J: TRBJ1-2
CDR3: CASSQPGTVYGYTF
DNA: TGCGCCAGCAGCCAACCCGGGACAGTCTATGGCTACACCTTC

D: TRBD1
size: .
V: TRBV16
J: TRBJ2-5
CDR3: CASSQWDRVETQYF
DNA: TGTGCCAGCAGCCAATGGGACAGGGTGGAGACCCAGTACTTC

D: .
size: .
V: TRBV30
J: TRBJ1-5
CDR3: CAWAGGFGYNQPQHF
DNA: TGTGCCTGGGCGGGTGGCTTCGGGTACAATCAGCCCCAGCATTTT

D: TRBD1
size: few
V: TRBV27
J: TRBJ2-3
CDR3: CASSMGQGRAQDTQYF
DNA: TGTGCCAGCAGTATGGGACAGGGGAGGGCACAGGATACGCAGTATTTT

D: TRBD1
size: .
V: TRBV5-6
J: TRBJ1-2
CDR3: CASSLPRTGVYGYTF
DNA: TGTGCCAGCAGCCTACCGCGGACAGGCGTATATGGCTACACCTTC

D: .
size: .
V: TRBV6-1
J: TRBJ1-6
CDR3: CASSEIGEYNSPLHF
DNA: TGTGCCAGCAGTGAGATCGGGGAATATAATTCACCCCTCCACTTT

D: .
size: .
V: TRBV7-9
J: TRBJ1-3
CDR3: CASSLFVGGFSGNTIYF
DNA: TGTGCCAGCAGCTTATTCGTAGGAGGCTTCTCTGGAAACACCATATATTTT

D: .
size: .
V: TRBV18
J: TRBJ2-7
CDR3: CASSPQTGDYEQYF
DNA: TGTGCCAGCTCACCGCAGACAGGAGACTACGAGCAGTACTTC

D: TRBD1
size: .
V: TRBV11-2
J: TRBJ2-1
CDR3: CASNLGQGYNEQFF
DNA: TGTGCCAGCAACTTGGGACAGGGCTACAATGAGCAGTTCTTC

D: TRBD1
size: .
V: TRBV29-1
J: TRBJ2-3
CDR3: CSVRQGGPDTQYF
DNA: TGCAGCGTAAGACAGGGGGGCCCAGATACGCAGTATTTT

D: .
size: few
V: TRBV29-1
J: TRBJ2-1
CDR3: CSARMTGYNEQFF
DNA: TGCAGCGCCCGGATGACAGGTTACAATGAGCAGTTCTTC

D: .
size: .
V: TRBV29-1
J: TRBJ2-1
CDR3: CSVEDTQWEQFF
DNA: TGCAGCGTTGAAGATACACAATGGGAGCAGTTCTTC

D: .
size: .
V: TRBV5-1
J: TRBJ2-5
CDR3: CASSETDSPVGTQYF
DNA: TGCGCCAGCAGCGAGACAGATTCACCCGTGGGGACCCAGTACTTC

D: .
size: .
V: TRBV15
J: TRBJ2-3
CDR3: CATSSWGGTTDTQYF
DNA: TGTGCCACCAGCAGTTGGGGAGGAACCACAGATACGCAGTATTTT

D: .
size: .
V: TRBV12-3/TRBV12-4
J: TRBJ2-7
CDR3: CASGTFYEQYF
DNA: TGTGCCAGCGGCACCTTCTACGAGCAGTACTTC